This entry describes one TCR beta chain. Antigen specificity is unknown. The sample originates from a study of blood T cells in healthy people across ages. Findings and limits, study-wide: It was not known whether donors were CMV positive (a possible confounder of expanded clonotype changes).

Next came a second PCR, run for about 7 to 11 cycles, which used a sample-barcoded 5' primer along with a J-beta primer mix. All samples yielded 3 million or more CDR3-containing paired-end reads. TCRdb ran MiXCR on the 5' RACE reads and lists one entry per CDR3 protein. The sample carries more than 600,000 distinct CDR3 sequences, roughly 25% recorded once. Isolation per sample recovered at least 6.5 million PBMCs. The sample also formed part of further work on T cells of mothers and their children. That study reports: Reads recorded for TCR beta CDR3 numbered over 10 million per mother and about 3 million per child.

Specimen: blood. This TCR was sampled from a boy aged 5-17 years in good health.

CDR3 protein: CASSFGSPATNEKLFF. The CDR3 bases are TGTGCCAGCAGCTTTGGGAGCCCAGCAACTAATGAAAAACTGTTTTTT. J is TRBJ1-4 and V is TRBV7-9; D gene ambiguous. Trimming left V 3 bases short and J 0 bases short, with 11 bases between. The germline CDR1 and CDR2 sequences are SEHNR and FQNEAQ (reference sequence). The CDR3 extends over 16 amino acids.